The entry below describes one T cell receptor beta chain. The sample comes from a study of blood T cell repertoires in COVID-19. V shed 7 bases and J shed 1 base, with 15 bases lying between them. Germline CDR1 and CDR2: SGHTA and FQGNSA. This CDR3 is built from 15 residues. Repertoires were generated with immunoSEQ multiplex PCR, while TCRdb's copy carries only in-frame clones and drops some. The table lists 240,000 or so clones, roughly four fifths of them singletons. The origin of this receptor is an older woman with active or convalescent COVID-19. Source material: peripheral blood. The chain links TRBV7-2 to TRBJ2-3; possibly TRBD2 for D (6 bases). The chain's CDR3 is CASTGQTGGTDTQYF. The DNA of the CDR3 is TGTGCCAGCACCGGGCAGACGGGGGGCACAGATACGCAGTATTTT. The full variable domain, in which reference TRBV7-2 and TRBJ2-3 provide the parts outside the CDR3, is GAGVSQSPSNKVTEKGKDVELRCDPISGHTALYWYRQSLGQGLEFLIYFQGNSAPDKSGLPSDRFSAERTGGSVSTLTIQRTQQEDSAVYLCASTGQTGGTDTQYFGPGTRLTVL.